This TCR beta chain came from a study of identical twins. The germline CDR1 and CDR2 sequences are SGHDT and YYEEEE. The CDR3 consists of 14 residues. V was shortened by 7 bases and J by 5 bases, with 19 bases between the two germline ends. TCRdb reprocessed the 5' RACE reads with MiXCR, giving one entry per CDR3 protein. The top ten hold approximately 0.29% of the sample, which has about 1.7 million distinct CDR3 sequences, 25% to 35% seen once. J is TRBJ2-7 and V is TRBV5-6; tentatively, D is TRBD2 (5 bases). The sequenced material came from cord blood. The sequence came from a newborn girl in good health. For the CDR3, the DNA is TGTGCCAGCCATATGAGGGCTGCGCATCACGAGCAGTACTTC. Protein sequence: CASHMRAAHHEQYF.